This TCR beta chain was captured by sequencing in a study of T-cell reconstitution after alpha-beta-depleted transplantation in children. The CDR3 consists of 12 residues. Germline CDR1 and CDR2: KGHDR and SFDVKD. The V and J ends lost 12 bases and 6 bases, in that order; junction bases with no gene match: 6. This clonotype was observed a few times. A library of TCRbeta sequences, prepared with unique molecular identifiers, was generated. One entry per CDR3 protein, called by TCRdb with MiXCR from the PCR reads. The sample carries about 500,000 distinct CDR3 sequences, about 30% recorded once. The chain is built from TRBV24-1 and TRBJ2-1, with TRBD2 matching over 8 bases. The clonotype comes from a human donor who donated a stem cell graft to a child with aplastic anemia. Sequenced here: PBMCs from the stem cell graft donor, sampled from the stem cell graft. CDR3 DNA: TGTGCCGCCCAGGGACTAGTCAATGAGCAGTTCTTC. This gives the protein CAAQGLVNEQFF.